This T cell receptor (beta chain) was sequenced in a study of blood T cell repertoires in COVID-19 (dated by TCRdb to the early 2020s). At the level of the whole study: The collaborator samples originated in the United States, Italy and Spain and spanned the acute and convalescent phases of COVID-19. The material from the prospective study consisted of cDNA or gDNA derived from T cells, B-cell-depleted T cells, or PBMCs. Deeply sampled blood TCRbeta repertoires from subjects exposed to, actively infected with, or recovered from COVID-19 were included in the dataset. A freely available public database, intended as a resource for researchers studying the immune response to SARS-CoV-2, is where the repertoires were released. Samples were obtained from the ongoing ImmuneRACE study (first 160 participants) and from approximately 1,200 subjects provided by 6 global collaborators. The sample metadata nearly always contained a de-identified subject ID, COVID-19 status, age in years and sex. Where HLA class I and class II types were available, the types were taken from metadata supplied by the sample provider, not from assay-based typing.

CDR1 and CDR2, looked up from the germline V gene (reference sequence), are SGHNT and YYREEE. V loses 1 base, J loses 5 bases, and the germline ends lie 10 bases apart. Spanning cysteine to phenylalanine, the CDR3 consists of 13 amino acids. The entry retains the CDR3 DNA only, 39 bases that are in frame from base 1. Enrolling through a virtual design, the prospective study's participants ranged in age from roughly 18 to 95 years and lived across roughly 24 United States geographic areas. Cohort assignment in the prospective study relied on participant-reported clinical history from a screening survey and a study questionnaire. ImmuneRACE Cohort 3 recovered participants were defined by two consecutive negative NP/OP PCR tests, healthcare professional clearance, or symptom resolution. In the prospective study, whole blood, serum and a nasopharyngeal or oropharyngeal swab were collected from each participant by mobile phlebotomists. Prospective study participants could optionally give additional blood draws and questionnaires over a roughly two-month period. Blood samples from the prospective study were shipped frozen or at room temperature prior to DNA extraction.

The immunoSEQ Assay, a bias-controlled multiplex PCR, was used to amplify TCRbeta CDR3 regions from genomic DNA. Regarding the original processing steps: Nucleated cell counts per sample were estimated from amplification of reference gene primers within the assay. Sequence reads were collapsed and filtered to measure the absolute abundance of every unique TCRbeta CDR3 rearrangement. For each sample, productive Simpson clonality was calculated as the square root of Simpson's diversity index across productive rearrangements. TCRdb limited this immuneACCESS table to in-frame rearrangements with V and J called. A share of clones is missing; checked studies link under half to unresolved V genes, and the rest is unexplained. V and J calls and clone size follow that table, whereas D and trimming were derived from the DNA. In this sample the table shows 400,000 to 500,000 clones, over 75% of which occur a single time. The ten largest make up 1.8% of the sample.

What the work shows at the level of the full study, not this receptor alone: The amount of clinical and demographic metadata varied by source and participant and was provided uncurated.

Concerning this clone itself: Which antigen it targets is not known. The sample holds no much larger clone one base away, and base qualities are not on file.

The TCR sequence derives from a woman between 40 and 55 years old who had recovered from COVID-19. Sequenced: PBMCs or T cells enriched from blood (not recorded which). The rearrangement combines TRBV5-4 with TRBJ2-7, and the D gene may be TRBD1, 6 bases matching. The DNA sequence is TGTGCCAGCAGCTTGACAGGGAAGGACGAGCAGTACTTC. This translates into CASSLTGKDEQYF.